Sequencing of this TCR beta chain was carried out in a study of blood T cell repertoires in COVID-19. About the study: Sample material is recorded as cDNA or gDNA derived from T cells, B-cell-depleted T cells, or PBMCs.

Germline V gene sequence: CDR1 SGHVS, CDR2 FNYEAQ. Trimming at V came to 4 bases and at J to 0 bases, leaving 4 bases not matched to a gene. The CDR3 sequence is 16 residues long. This clone was counted once. Original processing methods: How many nucleated cells were present was estimated from reference gene primer amplification. Some clones are missing from TCRdb's copy, which holds only in-frame ones; the method was immunoSEQ multiplex PCR. V and J calls and clone size are given by that table; D and trimming were obtained from the DNA. The sample yields 400,000 or so clones, 85% to 90% seen once. Sequencing was carried out using peripheral blood. The receptor was isolated from a human donor in a cohort sampled during active COVID-19. V gene TRBV7-6 combines with J gene TRBJ1-3, with 9 bases identical to TRBD1. As DNA, the CDR3 is TGTGCCAGCAGCTCACAGGGGGCATCCTCTGGAAACACCATATATTTT. Its translation is CASSSQGASSGNTIYF.